The rows below give T cell receptor beta chains drawn from one sample of a study of shared clonotypes between healthy human individuals. Libraries were prepared by immunoSEQ multiplex PCR; TCRdb keeps only in-frame clonotypes and omits some of them. The sample contains more than 1 million clones, around 78% of which appear only once. Sequencing was carried out using memory CD4+ T cells from PBMCs. These receptors originate from a man aged 18 to 29 in good health. Some clones in this sample may be carry-over from other donors' samples. Both conserved end residues are part of each CDR3.

TRBV7-2 CASSSFRVTLGKLFF
TRBV5-1 CASSLRLNTEAFF
TRBV28 CASSGHSGANVLTF
TRBV4-3 CASSQDSRAGGGSEQFF
TRBV27 CASSLSQTTFRETQYF
TRBV5-1 CASSLGPAVGTYEQYF
TRBV14 CASSQVYGLANKQYF
TRBV6-5 CASSYGGGRETQYF
TRBV5-1 CASSLALETYEQYF
TRBV5-1 CASSPGLDPQETQYF
TRBV2 CASRAEKLFF
TRBV28 CASSFTGAGANVLTF
TRBV19 CASSRGPGNTIYF
TRBV11-2 CASSFHLDTEAFF
TRBV28 CASSLTRGFTDTQYF
TRBV28 CASSSPVRIYGYTF
TRBV6-4 CASSDSIPGGVNEQFF
TRBV10-2 CASTLPPLDEQYF
TRBV18 CASSPGLSGQSYTEAFF
TRBV5-4 CASSPPGQGGTEAFF
TRBV7-2 CASTPTVYNEQFF
TRBV7-2 CASSSPGQGNEQFF
TRBV10-3 CAIRDRWNTEAFF
TRBV11-2 CASSFSVNTGELFF
TRBV29-1 CSVRARDGLYNEQFF
TRBV10-3 CAISEFGNTIYF
TRBV18 CASSLGTGNQPQHF
TRBV7-9 CAAGGLEETQYF
TRBV7-9 CASSLVITSTDTQYF
TRBV19 CASSIFASGSTDTQYF
TRBV5-1 CASSFSGIYEQYF
TRBV2 CASRVSRDPGNEQYF
TRBV6-6 CASSPGHLSSYEQYF
TRBV28 CASKGTGYGYTF
TRBV7-2 CASSSDRGFSYEQYF
TRBV18 CASSPSSGRAGETQYF